This passage covers 22 T cell receptor beta chains from one sample sequenced in a study of vaccination and CD4 T cells after COVID-19. Sequenced with the Oncomine TCR Beta short-read assay was DNA taken from cultured CD4+ T cells. Via MiXCR, TCRdb re-called the PCR reads, giving one row per CDR3 protein. The sample records 3,400 or so distinct CDR3 sequences, 60% to 80% being singletons. Documented treatment: approximately nine-day PBMC culture with coronavirus spike peptide pools or control peptides (ViraFEST assay). No antigen has been identified for these receptors. Material for sequencing was CD4+ T cells from blood, cultured in vitro. The receptors were sampled from a human donor who had recovered from COVID-19.

The chain has TRBV2 and TRBJ2-6; D is uncertain. V gave up 10 bases and J gave up 0 bases, with 7 bases separating them. This CDR3 is 13 amino acids long. Germline CDR1 reads SNHLY; CDR2 reads FYNNEI. The CDR3 loop is CANTVSGANVLTF. The CDR3 bases are TGTGCCAACACAGTCTCTGGGGCCAACGTCCTGACTTTC.

There are a few counts of this clonotype. The genes are TRBV19 and TRBJ2-3, with 9 bases that match TRBD2. The CDR3 sequence is 15 residues long. Trimming at V came to 7 bases and at J to 6 bases, leaving 11 bases not matched to a gene. Looked up from germline, CDR1 is LNHDA and CDR2 is SQIVND (reference sequence). The CDR3 bases are TGTGCCAGTAAGCGCGGGGGGGCCTTCTCTGATACGCAGTATTTT. This translates into CASKRGGAFSDTQYF.

This chain joins TRBV18 and TRBJ1-2; D perhaps matches TRBD1 (6 bases). Germline loops: CDR1 KGHSH, CDR2 LQKENI. There are 17 residues in the CDR3. The V gene lost 4 bases and the J gene lost 3 bases, with 21 bases spanning the gap. The CDR3 DNA is TGTGCCAGCTCACTCATTATACAGGGACGGGATGACTATGGCTACACCTTC. Its protein product is CASSLIIQGRDDYGYTF.

There are a few counts of this clonotype. The chain carries TRBV20-1 and TRBJ1-4; the D gene is possibly TRBD1 (5 bases). This CDR3 contains 14 residues. Germline assignment: CDR1 DFQATT and CDR2 SNEGSKA (reference sequence). Trimming took 1 base from V and 5 from J, leaving 11 bases between them. The CDR3 DNA follows: TGCAGTGCTAGAGGTACAGGCGACAATGAAAAACTGTTTTTT. Translation gives CSARGTGDNEKLFF.

The chain links TRBV20-1 to TRBJ1-6; D ambiguous. Trimming took off 5 bases at V and 7 bases at J, with 30 bases between the two ends. The CDR3 has 19 amino acids. CDR1 is DFQATT and CDR2 is SNEGSKA in the germline V gene (reference sequence). CDR3 amino acids: CSAAPGPLNGKTLNSPLHF. The CDR3 DNA reads TGCAGTGCTGCCCCCGGACCCCTGAACGGGAAGACTTTGAATTCACCCCTCCACTTT.

This sequence joins TRBV12-3 or TRBV12-4 and TRBJ2-5; TRBD1 might be the D (5 bases). V lost 7 bases and J lost 6, with 15 bases in between. The CDR3 covers 13 residues. In nucleotides, the CDR3 is TGTGCCAGCACCCTACAGGCTCTCCAGACCCAGTACTTC. Translation: CASTLQALQTQYF.

This clonotype is medium-sized by share. This rearrangement joins TRBV20-1 to TRBJ2-3, with 7 bases identical to TRBD1. Trimming removed 1 base from V and 1 base from J; junction bases left unmatched: 5. CDR1 DFQATT and CDR2 SNEGSKA come from the germline V gene (reference sequence). CDR3 length equals 15 residues. For the CDR3, the DNA is TGCAGTGCTAGAGCAGGGGGAGAGGGCACAGATACGCAGTATTTT. Its protein is CSARAGGEGTDTQYF.

This clonotype occurred a few times. The rearrangement links TRBV11-2 to TRBJ1-2, with TRBD1 matching over 8 bases. The V and J ends lost 5 bases and 4 bases, in that order; junction bases with no gene match: 9. The CDR3 contains 15 residues. The germline CDR1 and CDR2 sequences are SGHAT and FQNNGV. The CDR3 protein is CASSTRQGSPYGYTF. The CDR3 DNA reads TGTGCCAGCAGCACCCGACAGGGGAGCCCCTATGGCTACACCTTC.

The chain's CDR3 is CASSKEEWEDGYTF. CDR3 nucleotide sequence: TGTGCCAGCAGCAAAGAGGAGTGGGAAGATGGCTACACCTTC. V gene TRBV21-1 combines with J gene TRBJ1-2. TRBV21-1 is a pseudogene segment. The CDR3 has 14 residues.

A note on this clonotype: This could be a read error, since a much larger clone is one nucleotide away. The chain uses TRBV20-1 and TRBJ2-1; D is perhaps TRBD1 or TRBD2 (5 bases each). This CDR3 has 15 residues. CDR1 and CDR2 (germline): DFQATT, SNEGSKA (reference sequence). V was shortened by 1 base and J by 6 bases, with 16 bases between the two germline ends. CDR3 coding DNA: TGCAGTGCTAGAGGCTGGGGGTCGTCCCTCAATGAGCAGTTCTTC. It specifies CSARGWGSSLNEQFF.

The J gene is TRBJ1-1, the V gene TRBV12-3 or TRBV12-4; D is unresolved. This CDR3 has 17 amino acids. V lost 5 bases and J lost 2, with 21 bases in between. The CDR3 DNA reads TGTGCCAGCAGTCCTTGGGGAACGGTGGAGGGAAACACTGAAGCTTTCTTT. Its translation: CASSPWGTVEGNTEAFF.

The rearrangement joins TRBV5-1 to TRBJ2-3; D possibly corresponds to TRBD1 (6 bases). This CDR3 spans 15 amino acids. The V and J ends lost 7 bases and 0 bases respectively, with 15 bases between them. Germline V gene sequence: CDR1 SGHRS, CDR2 YFSETQ. CDR3 sequence reads: CASGKQGTSTDTQYF. The CDR3 nucleotides read TGCGCCAGCGGAAAACAGGGCACTAGCACAGATACGCAGTATTTT.

The J gene is TRBJ2-1, the V gene TRBV6-2 or TRBV6-3, with a possible D match to TRBD1 (6 bases). The germline V gene encodes CDR1 MNHEY and CDR2 SVGEGT. The CDR3 is 14 amino acids. Trimming removed 5 bases from V and 6 bases from J, with 14 bases in between. The CDR3 DNA reads as TGTGCCAGCAGTCTACCGACAGGTTCCAATGAGCAGTTCTTC. The encoded protein is CASSLPTGSNEQFF.

By proportion, this clonotype is large (0.1 to 1%). The CDR3 region has the DNA TGTGCCAGCAGCCCAAACAGGGGGGACTATGGCTACACCTTC. Amino acid sequence: CASSPNRGDYGYTF. The chain recombines TRBV7-8 with TRBJ1-2; 8 nucleotides line up with TRBD1. Germline lookup yields CDR1 SGHVS and CDR2 FQNEAQ. The CDR3 is 14 amino acids. Germline trimming cut 5 bases from V and 3 bases from J; bases unmatched to any gene: 5.

The gene calls are TRBV6-1 and TRBJ2-7; D might be TRBD1 (5 bases). Deletions cut 2 bases from V and 2 bases from J, with 10 bases between. This CDR3 has 14 residues. Germline V gene data show CDR1 as MNHNS and CDR2 as SASEGT. The CDR3 sequence: CASSEIGRAYEQYF. DNA for the CDR3: TGTGCCAGCAGTGAAATCGGCAGGGCCTACGAGCAGTACTTC.

V and J are TRBV6-1 and TRBJ2-7; 8 nucleotides match TRBD1. V trimming: 5 bases; J trimming: 1 base; junction bases outside the gene matches: 4. Germline assignment: CDR1 MNHNS and CDR2 SASEGT. The CDR3 covers 14 residues. DNA of the CDR3: TGTGCCAGCAGTCCAGGGGGCAGATCCTACGAGCAGTACTTC. This sequence encodes CASSPGGRSYEQYF.

This chain connects TRBV2 to TRBJ1-1; unclear D gene. The CDR3 totals 14 residues. V was pared by 5 bases and J by 4 bases, with 14 bases between. From germline, CDR1 is SNHLY and CDR2 FYNNEI. Here the CDR3 DNA reads TGTGCCAGCAGTAAAAGCCTATTGGGCACTGAAGCTTTCTTT. This translates into CASSKSLLGTEAFF. Variable domain in full (rest from reference TRBV2 and TRBJ1-1): EPEVTQTPSHQVTQMGQEVILRCVPISNHLYFYWYRQILGQKVEFLVSFYNNEISEKSEIFDDQFSVERPDGSNFTLKIRSTKLEDSAMYFCASSKSLLGTEAFFGQGTRLTVV.

The rearrangement joins TRBV21-1 to TRBJ2-7. TRBV21-1 is an annotated pseudogene. This CDR3 has 16 amino acids. The DNA for the CDR3 is TGTGCCAGCAGCCCGACCTCAGTGGGTTCATCCTACGAGCAGTACTTC. Encoded protein: CASSPTSVGSSYEQYF.

The V call is TRBV20-1, the J call TRBJ1-5; 8 bases are a match to TRBD1. The V gene end was trimmed by 1 base and the J gene end by 6 bases; junction bases not matched to a gene: 8. This CDR3 is 15 amino acids long. Per germline, CDR1 DFQATT and CDR2 SNEGSKA (reference sequence). The CDR3 nucleotides are TGCAGTGCTAGAGTCATAGGACAGGGAGGTCAGCCCCAGCATTTT. It specifies CSARVIGQGGQPQHF.

J is TRBJ1-3 and V is TRBV6-5, with 9 bases fitting TRBD1. Looked up from germline, CDR1 is MNHEY and CDR2 is SVGAGI. CDR3 size: 16 residues. Unmatched junction bases numbered 6, after V lost 4 bases and J lost 2 bases. In nucleotides, the CDR3 is TGTGCCAGCAGTTCCCCCCGGACAGGGGCTGGAAACACCATATATTTT. Translated: CASSSPRTGAGNTIYF.

The chain is built from TRBV10-2 and TRBJ2-7, with no clear D. V was cut by 2 bases and J by 2 bases, with 7 bases left in between. This CDR3 comprises 13 residues. Looked up from germline, CDR1 is WSHSY and CDR2 is SAAADI. The DNA for the CDR3 is TGCGCCAGCAGTGAGCCGGGCGCCTACGAGCAGTACTTC. It codes for CASSEPGAYEQYF.

The chain's CDR3 is CATTPARTGEKLFF. CDR3 coding DNA: TGTGCCACCACCCCAGCGCGGACTGGTGAAAAACTGTTTTTT. This chain connects TRBV24-1 to TRBJ1-4; D is ambiguous. The V and J ends lost 8 bases and 7 bases respectively, with 16 bases between them. Germline loops: CDR1 KGHDR, CDR2 SFDVKD. There are 14 residues in the CDR3.